This TCR beta chain was retrieved from a study of blood T cells in healthy people across ages. Per the germline V gene, CDR1 is MGHDK and CDR2 is SYGVNS. V was cut by 3 bases and J by 6 bases, with 11 bases left in between. CDR3 length equals 13 residues. The sample holds a few counts of this clonotype. The use of a sample-barcoded 5' primer and a J-beta primer mix characterized a second PCR of about 6 to 12 cycles. TCRdb analysed the 5' RACE reads with MiXCR anew, one entry per CDR3 protein. The top ten hold 30% to 35% of the sample, which has about 680,000 distinct CDR3 sequences, around 48% seen once.

The source of this sequence is a woman in her sixties in good health. Sequencing was carried out using blood. The chain is built from TRBV25-1 and TRBJ1-2; D call uncertain. This CDR3 reads CASSEPNNDGYTF. The CDR3 region has the DNA TGTGCCAGCAGTGAGCCCAACAACGATGGCTACACCTTC.